This T cell receptor beta chain was recovered during a study of T cell repertoires in cytomegalovirus infection. Study-level information: It can be stated that public TCR beta signatures indicated CMV infection as well as a matching HLA type.

TCRdb recomputed calls from the reads with MiXCR, one row per CDR3 protein. The data show about 900,000 distinct CDR3 sequences, approximately 31% seen once. Notes on this clonotype: The antigen is not known.

CDR3 size: 17 residues. Trimming shortened V by 1 base and J by 5 bases, and 15 bases separated the two germline ends. Germline loops: CDR1 LNHNV, CDR2 YYDKDF (reference sequence). The chain combines TRBV15 with TRBJ1-6, with D maybe TRBD1 (6 bases). The sequence derives from a human donor in good health (CMV status not recorded). Some clones in this sample may be carry-over from other donors' samples. The input for sequencing was cultured CD8+ T cells from PBMCs, taken from culture after CMV antigen stimulation. CDR3 bases: TGTGCCACCAGCAGAGGCCTGGCGGGGACAAATAATTCACCCCTCCACTTT. The encoded protein is CATSRGLAGTNNSPLHF.